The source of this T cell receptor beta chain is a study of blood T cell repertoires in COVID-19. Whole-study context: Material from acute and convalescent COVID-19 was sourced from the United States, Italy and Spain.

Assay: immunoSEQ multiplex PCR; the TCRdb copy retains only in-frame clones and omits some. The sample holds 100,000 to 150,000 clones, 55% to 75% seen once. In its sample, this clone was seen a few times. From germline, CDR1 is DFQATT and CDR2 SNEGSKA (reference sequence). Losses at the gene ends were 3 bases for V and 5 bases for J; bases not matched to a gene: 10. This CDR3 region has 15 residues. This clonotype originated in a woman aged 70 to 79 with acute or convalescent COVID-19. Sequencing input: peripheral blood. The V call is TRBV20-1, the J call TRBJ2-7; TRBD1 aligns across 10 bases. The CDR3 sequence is CSASAPGTGVDEQYF. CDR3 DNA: TGCAGTGCTAGTGCCCCCGGGACAGGGGTCGACGAGCAGTACTTC.